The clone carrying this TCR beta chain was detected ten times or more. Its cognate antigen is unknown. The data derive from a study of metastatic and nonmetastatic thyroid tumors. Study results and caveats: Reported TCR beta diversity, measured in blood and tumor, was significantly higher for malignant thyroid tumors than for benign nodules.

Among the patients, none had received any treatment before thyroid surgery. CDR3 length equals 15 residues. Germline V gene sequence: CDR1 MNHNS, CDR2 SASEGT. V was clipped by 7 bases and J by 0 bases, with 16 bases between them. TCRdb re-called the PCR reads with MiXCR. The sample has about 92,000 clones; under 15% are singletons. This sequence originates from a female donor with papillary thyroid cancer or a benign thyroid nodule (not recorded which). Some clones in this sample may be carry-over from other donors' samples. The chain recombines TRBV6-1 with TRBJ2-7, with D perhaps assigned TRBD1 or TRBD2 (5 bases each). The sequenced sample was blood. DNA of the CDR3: TGTGCCAGCACCCCTCGAGGGGCGTTCTCCTACGAGCAGTACTTC. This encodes CASTPRGAFSYEQYF.